This entry features one T cell receptor beta chain sequence. Its antigen is currently unknown. This sample is part of a study of Ad26.COV2.S vaccination and SARS-CoV-2 variants. Study as a whole: It was the COV1001 Ad26.COV2.S trial arm that included the donor. Ad26.COV2.S given intramuscularly, once or twice 56 days apart.

The table came from immunoSEQ multiplex PCR; TCRdb's copy has only in-frame clones and leaves some out. The table has about 480,000 clones, approximately 88% seen once. Treatment described: some 20 received Ad26.COV2.S at low or high dose, single or two shots; five or six received placebo; per-sample allocation not given. Vaccine and placebo recipients were sampled on day 63 after the first injection. Points from the study as a whole: Among vaccine recipients, spike-specific TCR breadth exceeded that of placebo recipients.

The receptor's source is a person aged 18-65 years who received the Ad26.COV2.S COVID-19 vaccine or a placebo. The sample in question was peripheral blood, obtained in a trial of Ad26.COV2.S vaccine versus placebo.

The CDR3 DNA is TGTGCCAGCAGCCAAGGAACAGGGTTGGTTCGAGAGCAGTACTTC. Its translation: CASSQGTGLVREQYF. The V and J genes are TRBV3-1 (or the pseudogene TRBV3-2) and TRBJ2-7; the D gene is possibly TRBD1 (6 bases). The length of the CDR3 is 15 residues. V was pared by 1 base and J by 7 bases, with 17 bases between. Germline V gene sequence: CDR1 LGHDT, CDR2 YNNKEL (reference sequence).